This T cell receptor (beta chain) is drawn from a study of post-analysis software for immune sequencing data. Study observations and caveats: The study found TRBV5-6, TRBV5-1 and TRBV20-1 among several TRBV segments more frequent in patients than controls.

A note on this clonotype: Its antigen remains unidentified.

cDNA libraries for TCR beta contained unique molecular identifiers. The authors obtained 540,000 or so cDNA molecules from approximately 1 to 10 million T cells. TCRdb used MiXCR to reprocess the PCR reads, holding one entry per CDR3 protein. The sample shows roughly 700,000 distinct CDR3 sequences, roughly 30% of them seen only once. The germline gives CDR1 SQVTM, CDR2 ANQGSEA. This CDR3 comprises 13 residues. Trimming took 5 bases from V and 1 from J, leaving 6 bases between them. The sequence came from a girl under 18 with multiple sclerosis. The V and J genes are TRBV29-1 and TRBJ2-6; no definite D call. Sequenced: blood. The CDR3 DNA sequence: TGCAGCGTTCTCCGGTCTGGGGCCAACGTCCTGACTTTC. It encodes CSVLRSGANVLTF.